This T cell receptor beta chain stems from a study of cytomegalovirus exposure and HLA in healthy donors. Findings and limits, study-wide: It was only CMV serostatus that was available as immune exposure information.

Germline CDR1 reads SGHAT; CDR2 reads FQNNGV. V lost 1 base and J lost 0; bases outside the gene matches: 6. The CDR3 loop spans 18 amino acids. Comments on this clone: Antigen: not known.

PCR used 60 Vbeta primers and 13 Jbeta primers. The data were produced by immunoSEQ multiplex PCR, yet TCRdb's version contains in-frame clones alone and is incomplete. This table has about 140,000 clones, around 77% appearing once. This chain links TRBV11-2 with TRBJ2-1; TRBD2 agrees at 10 bases. The source material was PBMCs. The clonotype comes from a man aged 30 to 45 in good health and CMV-seronegative. CDR3 sequence: CASSLGGAGGSSYNEQFF. CDR3 DNA: TGTGCCAGCAGCTTAGGAGGAGCGGGAGGGAGCTCCTACAATGAGCAGTTCTTC.